This T cell receptor beta chain is drawn from a study of T cell repertoires in cytomegalovirus infection. Study details: The public TCR beta signatures pointed to both CMV infection and matching HLA type.

Ten or more counts support this clonotype. MiXCR, applied by TCRdb to the reads, yields one record per CDR3 protein. The table shows around 190,000 distinct CDR3 sequences, with about an eighth occurring only once. The clonotype was recovered from a human donor in good health (CMV status not recorded). Some clones in this sample may be carry-over from other donors' samples. Sequenced input: PBMCs.

CDR3 region: CASSLDRVPYNEQFF. CDR3 nucleotides: TGTGCCAGCAGCTTGGACAGGGTGCCCTACAATGAGCAGTTCTTC. This chain links TRBV7-3 with TRBJ2-1; TRBD1 aligns across 8 bases. Germline loops: CDR1 SGHTA, CDR2 FQGTGA. The junction had 3 bases not matched to a gene; V was cut back by 3 bases and J by 2 bases. The length of the CDR3 is 15 residues.